The rows below give T cell receptor beta chains drawn from one sample of a study of beta chain features in type 1 diabetes. This table comes from immunoSEQ multiplex PCR, and its TCRdb copy is limited to in-frame clones, with some not included. The top ten hold about 0.051% of the sample, which has 200,000 to 250,000 clones, more than 65% seen once. The material sequenced was naive CD4+ T cells from blood. These receptors originate from a young man in good health. Each CDR3 is given with its conserved first and last residue. D genes are given only for firm matches. Clone size is shown for a subset of rows, as once, few, many or a class of expanded clone.

CDR3: CASSPANSGANVLTF
DNA: TGTGCCAGCAGTCCAGCTAACTCTGGGGCCAACGTCCTGACTTTC
size: .
J: TRBJ2-6
V: TRBV6-6
D: .

CDR3: CATSREQGRIYSGANVLTF
DNA: TGTGCCACCAGCAGAGAACAGGGTAGGATCTACTCTGGGGCCAACGTCCTGACTTTC
size: few
J: TRBJ2-6
V: TRBV15
D: .

CDR3: CASSWSGGTEKDTQYF
DNA: TGTGCCAGCAGCTGGTCCGGGGGGACGGAGAAAGATACGCAGTATTTT
size: .
J: TRBJ2-3
V: TRBV7-9
D: TRBD2

CDR3: CASSLNTGISYTF
DNA: TGTGCCAGCAGCTTAAATACAGGGATAAGCTACACCTTC
size: .
J: TRBJ1-2
V: TRBV5-4
D: .

CDR3: CASSPTPLAEGRQYF
DNA: TGTGCCAGCAGCCCCACCCCACTAGCGGAGGGGAGGCAGTACTTC
size: .
J: TRBJ2-7
V: TRBV11-2
D: TRBD2

CDR3: CASRGTSGGTDTQYF
DNA: TGTGCCAGCAGGGGGACTAGCGGGGGCACAGATACGCAGTATTTT
size: .
J: TRBJ2-3
V: TRBV2
D: TRBD2

CDR3: CASTRTQETQYF
DNA: TGTGCCAGCACCCGAACTCAAGAGACCCAGTACTTC
size: .
J: TRBJ2-5
V: TRBV6-6
D: .

CDR3: CAWSVWSSVPSGNEQFF
DNA: TGTGCCTGGAGTGTATGGAGTTCAGTGCCTTCAGGTAATGAGCAGTTCTTC
size: few
J: TRBJ2-1
V: TRBV30
D: .

CDR3: CASSGEGEQYF
DNA: TGTGCCAGCAGTGGGGAGGGCGAGCAGTACTTC
size: .
J: TRBJ2-7
V: TRBV2
D: TRBD2

CDR3: CATSRDRQDYGYTF
DNA: TGTGCCACCAGCCGGGACAGGCAGGACTATGGCTACACCTTC
size: .
J: TRBJ1-2
V: TRBV15
D: TRBD1

CDR3: CASSLPRGYGATDTQYF
DNA: TGTGCCAGCAGCCTCCCACGCGGGTACGGGGCCACAGATACGCAGTATTTT
size: .
J: TRBJ2-3
V: TRBV7-9
D: .

CDR3: CASRRSGVSTDTQYF
DNA: TGTGCCAGCAGGCGAAGCGGGGTTAGCACAGATACGCAGTATTTT
size: .
J: TRBJ2-3
V: TRBV9
D: TRBD2

CDR3: CSVEGGGPYNEQFF
DNA: TGCAGCGTTGAGGGCGGGGGGCCATACAATGAGCAGTTCTTC
size: .
J: TRBJ2-1
V: TRBV29-1
D: TRBD2

CDR3: CTSSHRSLGTSGAPEQFF
DNA: TGCACCAGCAGCCACCGGTCTCTAGGGACTAGCGGGGCCCCTGAGCAGTTCTTC
size: .
J: TRBJ2-1
V: TRBV1
D: .

CDR3: CAWSGQGAGTQYF
DNA: TGTGCCTGGAGTGGACAGGGGGCAGGGACCCAGTACTTC
size: .
J: TRBJ2-5
V: TRBV30
D: TRBD1

CDR3: CASSLKPQGAWTEAFF
DNA: TGTGCCAGCAGCTTAAAGCCACAGGGGGCATGGACTGAAGCTTTCTTT
size: .
J: TRBJ1-1
V: TRBV7-9
D: TRBD1

CDR3: CASSSIAGGAHEQYF
DNA: TGTGCCAGCAGTTCCATAGCGGGAGGTGCCCACGAGCAGTACTTC
size: .
J: TRBJ2-7
V: TRBV28
D: TRBD2

CDR3: CSVSTFSGGYTF
DNA: TGCAGCGTCTCGACCTTCTCGGGTGGCTACACCTTC
size: once
J: TRBJ1-2
V: TRBV29-1
D: .

CDR3: CASSLVAPHEQYF
DNA: TGTGCCAGCAGCTTAGTAGCTCCTCACGAGCAGTACTTC
size: few
J: TRBJ2-7
V: TRBV7-2
D: .

CDR3: CAWRAGVATEAFF
DNA: TGTGCCTGGAGAGCAGGGGTGGCCACTGAAGCTTTCTTT
size: few
J: TRBJ1-1
V: TRBV30
D: .

CDR3: CASSLVPYEQYF
DNA: TGTGCCAGCAGCTTAGTGCCCTACGAGCAGTACTTC
size: .
J: TRBJ2-7
V: TRBV11-2
D: .

CDR3: CASSFTISDTQYF
DNA: TGTGCCAGCAGCTTTACTATCTCGGATACGCAGTATTTT
size: .
J: TRBJ2-3
V: TRBV7-2
D: .

CDR3: CASSLGQARKTDTQYF
DNA: TGTGCCAGCAGTTTGGGACAGGCCAGGAAGACAGATACGCAGTATTTT
size: .
J: TRBJ2-3
V: TRBV2
D: TRBD1

CDR3: CSVDGASGSVEQYF
DNA: TGCAGCGTTGATGGGGCTAGCGGGAGCGTGGAGCAGTACTTC
size: .
J: TRBJ2-7
V: TRBV29-1
D: TRBD2

CDR3: CASSPRTGNQPQHF
DNA: TGTGCCAGCAGCCCAAGGACAGGCAATCAGCCCCAGCATTTT
size: .
J: TRBJ1-5
V: TRBV7-9
D: .

CDR3: CSVEVRTTIYGEYF
DNA: TGCAGCGTTGAAGTCCGGACTACCATCTACGGGGAGTACTTC
size: .
J: TRBJ2-5
V: TRBV29-1
D: .

CDR3: CSVEDLQRYEQYF
DNA: TGCAGCGTTGAAGATCTTCAGAGGTACGAGCAGTACTTC
size: few
J: TRBJ2-7
V: TRBV29-1
D: .

CDR3: CASSTWTGKNTEAFF
DNA: TGTGCCAGCAGTACCTGGACAGGGAAGAACACTGAAGCTTTCTTT
size: .
J: TRBJ1-1
V: TRBV28
D: TRBD1

CDR3: CAWSAATGQTGELFF
DNA: TGTGCCTGGAGTGCCGCGACAGGTCAAACCGGGGAGCTGTTTTTT
size: once
J: TRBJ2-2
V: TRBV30
D: .

CDR3: CASGLRGDYGYTF
DNA: TGTGCCAGCGGGTTAAGGGGTGACTATGGCTACACCTTC
size: .
J: TRBJ1-2
V: TRBV13
D: .

CDR3: CAWSVELGPGDTQYF
DNA: TGTGCCTGGAGTGTAGAACTGGGGCCGGGAGATACGCAGTATTTT
size: few
J: TRBJ2-3
V: TRBV30
D: .

CDR3: CSVEGVLATEAFF
DNA: TGCAGCGTTGAAGGGGTTTTGGCCACTGAAGCTTTCTTT
size: .
J: TRBJ1-1
V: TRBV29-1
D: .

CDR3: CASSARIGGANVLTF
DNA: TGTGCCAGCAGCGCGAGAATCGGTGGGGCCAACGTCCTGACTTTC
size: .
J: TRBJ2-6
V: TRBV7-9
D: .

CDR3: CASSYRPPETQYF
DNA: TGTGCCAGCAGTTACCGACCCCCCGAGACCCAGTACTTC
size: few
J: TRBJ2-5
V: TRBV6-6
D: .

CDR3: CASSLNSGTGNIQYF
DNA: TGTGCCAGCAGCTTAAACTCCGGGACAGGGAACATTCAGTACTTC
size: .
J: TRBJ2-4
V: TRBV5-6
D: TRBD1

CDR3: CAWTPLRGRYGYTF
DNA: TGTGCCTGGACCCCTCTCAGGGGGCGCTATGGCTACACCTTC
size: .
J: TRBJ1-2
V: TRBV30
D: TRBD1

CDR3: CSVAGGTDTQYF
DNA: TGCAGCGTCGCAGGAGGGACAGATACGCAGTATTTT
size: .
J: TRBJ2-3
V: TRBV29-1
D: .

CDR3: CSVELGTVNTEAFF
DNA: TGCAGCGTTGAGTTGGGGACGGTGAACACTGAAGCTTTCTTT
size: .
J: TRBJ1-1
V: TRBV29-1
D: .

CDR3: CAWKDRLDTEAFF
DNA: TGTGCCTGGAAGGACAGGTTGGACACTGAAGCTTTCTTT
size: .
J: TRBJ1-1
V: TRBV30
D: TRBD1

CDR3: CAISERQGRQETQYF
DNA: TGTGCCATCAGTGAACGTCAGGGAAGGCAAGAGACCCAGTACTTC
size: .
J: TRBJ2-5
V: TRBV10-3
D: .

CDR3: CAISELGLAGQETQYF
DNA: TGTGCCATCAGTGAGTTAGGACTAGCGGGACAAGAGACCCAGTACTTC
size: .
J: TRBJ2-5
V: TRBV10-3
D: TRBD2

CDR3: CAPQLGGNEQFF
DNA: TGTGCCCCCCAGCTAGGGGGCAATGAGCAGTTCTTC
size: .
J: TRBJ2-1
V: TRBV27
D: .

CDR3: CSAAGGVAYEQYF
DNA: TGCAGCGCCGCCGGTGGGGTGGCCTACGAGCAGTACTTC
size: .
J: TRBJ2-7
V: TRBV29-1
D: .

CDR3: CASSPTSASTDTQYF
DNA: TGTGCCAGCTCACCGACTAGCGCTAGCACAGATACGCAGTATTTT
size: .
J: TRBJ2-3
V: TRBV18
D: TRBD2

CDR3: CASIETRGVQQYF
DNA: TGCGCCAGCATCGAAACACGGGGTGTTCAGCAGTACTTC
size: .
J: TRBJ2-7
V: TRBV10-2
D: .

CDR3: CSVEAGYGAEAFF
DNA: TGCAGCGTTGAGGCGGGCTACGGGGCTGAAGCTTTCTTT
size: few
J: TRBJ1-1
V: TRBV29-1
D: .

CDR3: CASSQGGQETQYF
DNA: TGCGCCAGCAGCCAAGGAGGTCAAGAGACCCAGTACTTC
size: .
J: TRBJ2-5
V: TRBV4-3
D: .

CDR3: CSAKDLNYGYTF
DNA: TGCAGCGCTAAAGACCTTAACTATGGCTACACCTTC
size: .
J: TRBJ1-2
V: TRBV29-1
D: .

CDR3: CAYKPYSYEQYF
DNA: TGTGCCTACAAACCTTACTCCTACGAGCAGTACTTC
size: few
J: TRBJ2-7
V: TRBV30
D: .

CDR3: CASSFPSGSYEQYF
DNA: TGTGCCAGCAGTTTTCCTAGCGGGTCCTACGAGCAGTACTTC
size: .
J: TRBJ2-7
V: TRBV28
D: TRBD2

CDR3: CSVEKGYEQYF
DNA: TGCAGCGTCGAAAAGGGCTACGAGCAGTACTTC
size: few
J: TRBJ2-7
V: TRBV29-1
D: .

CDR3: CASSRAGLSYNEQFF
DNA: TGTGCCAGCAGCCGCGCGGGACTTTCATACAATGAGCAGTTCTTC
size: .
J: TRBJ2-1
V: TRBV14
D: .

CDR3: CASSPLSDSPLHF
DNA: TGTGCCAGCTCACCACTGTCAGACTCACCCCTCCACTTT
size: .
J: TRBJ1-6
V: TRBV18
D: .

CDR3: CAWRVAGGRETQYF
DNA: TGTGCCTGGAGGGTAGCGGGAGGTAGAGAGACCCAGTACTTC
size: .
J: TRBJ2-5
V: TRBV30
D: TRBD2

CDR3: CASSILAGGRVDTQYF
DNA: TGTGCCAGCAGCATCCTAGCGGGGGGTCGGGTAGATACGCAGTATTTT
size: .
J: TRBJ2-3
V: TRBV7-2
D: TRBD2

CDR3: CANGRTAYEQYF
DNA: TGTGCCAACGGCCGGACAGCCTACGAGCAGTACTTC
size: .
J: TRBJ2-7
V: TRBV10-3
D: .

CDR3: CASSGLADNEQFF
DNA: TGTGCCAGCAGCGGACTAGCGGACAATGAGCAGTTCTTC
size: .
J: TRBJ2-1
V: TRBV11-2
D: TRBD2

CDR3: CASSLEPGGPTDTQYF
DNA: TGCGCCAGCAGCTTGGAACCGGGGGGGCCGACAGATACGCAGTATTTT
size: once
J: TRBJ2-3
V: TRBV5-1
D: TRBD2

CDR3: CSGLQTSGKRYEQFF
DNA: TGCAGCGGACTCCAGACTAGCGGGAAAAGGTATGAGCAGTTCTTC
size: few
J: TRBJ2-1
V: TRBV29-1
D: TRBD2